A selection of T cell receptor beta chains follows, all from one sample in a study of control samples from healthy donors and cancer patients. Some clones are missing from TCRdb's copy, which holds only in-frame ones; the method was immunoSEQ multiplex PCR. This repertoire shows around 70,000 clones, around 86% found once; its top ten account for around 9.5%. Material for sequencing was PBMCs. The receptors derive from a woman aged 45 to 65 with colorectal cancer. Both conserved end residues are part of each CDR3. The D gene is left open where the match is weak. Clone size is stated in some rows and not others, as once, few, many or a class when expanded.

TRBJ1-2,TRBV28,.,TRBD1,TGTGCCAGCAGTGGGGGACAGGAGTCTTTAAACTATGGCTACACCTTC,CASSGGQESLNYGYTF
TRBJ2-5,TRBV7-2,once,TRBD2,TGTGCCAGCAGCTTAAGCGGGGGGGCGGTAGAGACCCAGTACTTC,CASSLSGGAVETQYF
TRBJ2-3,TRBV27,.,.,TGTGCCAGCAGTTTCAGTCGTTTGGGTCCGACAGATACGCAGTATTTT,CASSFSRLGPTDTQYF
TRBJ2-1,TRBV5-4,.,.,TGTGCCAGCAGCTTGGGCGGGGTCCAAGGGTACAATGAGCAGTTCTTC,CASSLGGVQGYNEQFF
TRBJ1-6,TRBV19,.,.,TGTGCCAGTAGTATCGGTGGGGGTCATTCACCCCTCCACTTT,CASSIGGGHSPLHF
TRBJ1-2,TRBV4-3,.,.,TGCGCCAGCAGCCAAGACCGGGGTAACTACTATGGCTACACCTTC,CASSQDRGNYYGYTF
TRBJ2-2,TRBV5-6,.,.,TGTGCCAGCAGCTTGAGGCAGCTCGTCCCCGGGGAGCTGTTTTTT,CASSLRQLVPGELFF
TRBJ1-1,TRBV5-1,.,.,TGCGCCAGCAGCTTGGACCCGGGGGGTAACACTGAAGCTTTCTTT,CASSLDPGGNTEAFF
TRBJ1-3,TRBV7-2,.,.,TGTGCCAGCAGCGAGTATTCTGGAAACACCATATATTTT,CASSEYSGNTIYF
TRBJ1-1,TRBV28,.,.,TGTGCCAGCAGTCCCGCGACAGGAGCTGAAGCTTTCTTT,CASSPATGAEAFF
TRBJ1-4,TRBV12-3/TRBV12-4,few,.,TGTGCCAGCAGTCCCCGGGTGGCTGAAAAACTGTTTTTT,CASSPRVAEKLFF
TRBJ1-4,TRBV19,.,.,TGTGCCAGTAGTTTACAGGGATATGAAAAACTGTTTTTT,CASSLQGYEKLFF
TRBJ1-5,TRBV30,.,.,TGTGCCTGGAGTGTACGTGGGGATCAGCCCCAGCATTTT,CAWSVRGDQPQHF
TRBJ1-2,TRBV19,few,TRBD1,TGTGCCAGTGCTCCGGGACAGGACAACTATGGCTACACCTTC,CASAPGQDNYGYTF
TRBJ2-1,TRBV4-3,.,TRBD1,TGCGCCAGCAGCCGAAGTCTACCGCGGACAGGGCAAACCTACAATGAGCAGTTCTTC,CASSRSLPRTGQTYNEQFF
TRBJ2-2,TRBV5-1,.,TRBD1,TGCGCCAGCGGGTTAGGGACAGGTAGCACCGGGGAGCTGTTTTTT,CASGLGTGSTGELFF
TRBJ1-1,TRBV6-5,.,.,TGTGCCAGCAGTTACAGGGGGAACACTGAAGCTTTCTTT,CASSYRGNTEAFF
TRBJ2-4,TRBV5-1,.,.,TGCGCCAGCAGCTCCACCGGGACGGTTAAAAACATTCAGTACTTC,CASSSTGTVKNIQYF
TRBJ2-5,TRBV24-1,once,.,TGTGCCACCGGGCCGGGACACGAAGAGACCCAGTACTTC,CATGPGHEETQYF
TRBJ1-1,TRBV5-1,few,.,TGCGCCAGCAGCTTGGAGGCCCGGAGAACTGAAGCTTTCTTT,CASSLEARRTEAFF
TRBJ1-1,TRBV10-3,.,.,TGTGCCACCACGTGGGGGGAAGCTGAAGCTTTCTTT,CATTWGEAEAFF
TRBJ2-5,TRBV7-2,.,.,TGTGCCAGCAGCTTAGTGGTCTTGAGGGGACAAGAGACCCAGTACTTC,CASSLVVLRGQETQYF
TRBJ1-6,TRBV7-2,.,TRBD1,TGTGCCAGCAGCCAAGGGACAGCCGGGCCGAATTCACCCCTCCACTTT,CASSQGTAGPNSPLHF
TRBJ1-2,TRBV6-1,.,.,TGTGCCAGCAGTGAAATTTATTATGGCTACACCTTC,CASSEIYYGYTF
TRBJ2-3,TRBV5-5,.,.,TGTGCCAGCAGCCAAGATGGGCTAGGGACAGATACGCAGTATTTT,CASSQDGLGTDTQYF
TRBJ1-5,TRBV21-1,.,.,TGTGCCAGCAGCAAAGGAGGGGTGTCAGGGTCTGTGGAGCCCCAGCATTTT,CASSKGGVSGSVEPQHF
TRBJ1-2,TRBV13,.,.,TGTGCCAGCAGCTTAGGAGGGAACGGTGGCTACACCTTC,CASSLGGNGGYTF
TRBJ1-1,TRBV19,.,.,TGTGCCAGTAGTATTGCTGGCCGGGGAGCTTTCTTT,CASSIAGRGAFF
TRBJ1-3,TRBV6-5,.,.,TGTGCCAGCAGTTACCGTCCCCCCGAGACAGGAAACACCATATATTTT,CASSYRPPETGNTIYF
TRBJ1-5,TRBV9,.,TRBD1,TGTGCCAGCAGCTCAGGACAGGGTGGGCAGCCCCAGCATTTT,CASSSGQGGQPQHF
TRBJ1-2,TRBV3-1/TRBV3-2,.,.,TGTGCCAGCAGCCAAGATCTTCCGGGGGGTATGTATGGCTACACCTTC,CASSQDLPGGMYGYTF
TRBJ2-1,TRBV5-6,.,TRBD2,TGTGCCAGCAGCTTTAGGGGACTAGCGGGGGGGCCCTCCTACAATGAGCAGTTCTTC,CASSFRGLAGGPSYNEQFF
TRBJ1-2,TRBV10-3,.,.,TGTGCCATCAGTGAGTCAGCGGACTATGGCTACACCTTC,CAISESADYGYTF
TRBJ2-1,TRBV29-1,.,.,TGCAGCGTTGTCCACGGGGGTCCTACGGGTGAGCAGTTCTTC,CSVVHGGPTGEQFF
TRBJ1-2,TRBV28,.,.,TGTGCCAGCAGTCGGGCCGTCGACTATGGCTACACCTTC,CASSRAVDYGYTF
TRBJ2-5,TRBV2,.,.,TGTGCCAGCAGTGACGGTCTAGCCTCCGAGACCCAGTACTTC,CASSDGLASETQYF
TRBJ1-1,TRBV11-3,.,.,TGTGCCAGCAGCTTAGGGAGCACCGCGAACACTGAAGCTTTCTTT,CASSLGSTANTEAFF
TRBJ2-2,TRBV27,.,.,TGTGCCAGCAGTTTATACACCGGGGAGCTGTTTTTT,CASSLYTGELFF
TRBJ1-5,TRBV7-2,once,TRBD1,TGTGCCAGCAGCTTAGACAGGGGGAGGAATCAGCCCCAGCATTTT,CASSLDRGRNQPQHF
TRBJ1-5,TRBV28,.,TRBD1,TGTGCCAGCATCACAGCCGGGACAGGGGATCAGCCCCAGCATTTT,CASITAGTGDQPQHF
TRBJ2-5,TRBV4-1,.,.,TGCGCCAGCAGCCAAGTCAGAGGTGAGACCCAGTACTTC,CASSQVRGETQYF
TRBJ2-2,TRBV6-5,.,.,TGTGCCAGCAGCCCCCCCAACACCGGGGAGCTGTTTTTT,CASSPPNTGELFF
TRBJ2-2,TRBV19,.,.,TGTGCCAGTAGTAGCCCTTCAGGGGTCAGGGGGGAGCTGTTTTTT,CASSSPSGVRGELFF
TRBJ1-1,TRBV12-5,.,.,TGTGCTAGTGGTTGGTCAACAGGGTTCACTGAAGCTTTCTTT,CASGWSTGFTEAFF
TRBJ2-3,TRBV12-3/TRBV12-4,.,.,TGTGCCAGCACCCCCTGGGGGGTGGATACGCAGTATTTT,CASTPWGVDTQYF
TRBJ2-3,TRBV27,.,TRBD1,TGTGCCAGCAGTTTATTCGGACAGGCAGATACGCAGTATTTT,CASSLFGQADTQYF
TRBJ1-2,TRBV7-2,.,.,TGTGCCAGCAGCTTAGGTCTGGGTTCTAACTATGGCTACACCTTC,CASSLGLGSNYGYTF
TRBJ2-3,TRBV11-3,.,.,TGTGCCAGCAGCTCTGGACTCACAGATACGCAGTATTTT,CASSSGLTDTQYF
TRBJ1-6,TRBV9,.,.,TGTGCCAGCACCCCCGCCCGAAAGAGATATAGAAGCTCCTATAATTCACCCCTCCACTTT,CASTPARKRYRSSYNSPLHF